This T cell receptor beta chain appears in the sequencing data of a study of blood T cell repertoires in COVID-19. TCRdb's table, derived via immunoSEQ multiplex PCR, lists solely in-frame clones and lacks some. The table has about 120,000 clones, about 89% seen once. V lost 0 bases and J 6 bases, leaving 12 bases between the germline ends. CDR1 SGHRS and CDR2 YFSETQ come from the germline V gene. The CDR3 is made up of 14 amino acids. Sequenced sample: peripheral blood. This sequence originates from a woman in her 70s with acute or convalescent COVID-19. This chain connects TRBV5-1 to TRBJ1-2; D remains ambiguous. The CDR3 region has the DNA TGCGCCAGCAGCTTGGCTGTGTCCAGTAATGGCTACACCTTC. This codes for CASSLAVSSNGYTF.